This TCR gamma chain comes out of a study of γδ T cells in repeated Plasmodium falciparum infection. About the study: Age- and gender-matched Australian children served as comparison for malaria-exposed Malian children.

Overall study findings and caveats: Vgamma9/Vdelta2+ repertoires stayed stably polyclonal over time and infection.

Both TRG and TRD chains were sequenced from each sorted sample. TCRdb repeated clone calling on the multiplex PCR reads with CATT. The table records fewer than 5,500 gamma-chain clones, about 3.5% of them present only once. Bulk repertoires came from Vgamma9/Vdelta2+ or Vdelta2-negative gammadelta T cells flow-sorted from PBMC. This clone was seen more than once but under ten times. Its antigen is currently unknown. The protein in TCRdb stems from a much larger clone and differs at residue 5 from this DNA's translation, likely a read error; here the protein is translated from the DNA. CDR3 size: 17 residues. From germline, CDR1 is GITISATS and CDR2 ISYDGTV (reference sequence). Unmatched junction bases numbered 8, after V lost 5 bases and J lost 4 bases.

The rearrangement uses TRGV9 and TRGJP. The J gene, not given by TCRdb, was assigned here from a germline match of the nucleotide sequence. The sequencing input was gamma-delta T cells from blood. The receptor was derived from a pool of human donors (malaria-infected and uninfected, not separated). The CDR3, as DNA: TGTGCCTTGTGGGTGGCGTTCCAAGAGTTGGGCAAAAAAATCAAGGTATTT. It specifies CALWVAFQELGKKIKVF.